One and the same sample provided the 25 T cell receptor beta chains below, sequenced in a study of human T cells and chemical hapten exposure. One entry per CDR3 protein results from TCRdb running MiXCR on the RACE reads. The repertoire holds about 260,000 distinct CDR3 sequences, with approximately 8.6% as singletons. The time point: pre-sensitization, week 0. Treatment noted: therapeutic diphenylcyclopropenone sensitization with weekly scalp DPC. The sample was whole blood, taken in connection with sensitization to the hapten diphenylcyclopropenone (DPC). The source of these receptors is a woman in her thirties or forties with alopecia areata. Some clones in this sample may be carry-over from other donors' samples.

This clonotype was counted only a few times. The chain carries TRBV6-2 or TRBV6-3 and TRBJ1-3; D remains ambiguous. CDR3 length equals 15 residues. Germline CDR1 and CDR2: MNHEY and SVGEGT. Deletions cut 7 bases from V and 0 bases from J, with 13 bases between. The CDR3 coding sequence is TGTGCCAGCACCGTATCGGAGGACTCTGGAAACACCATATATTTT. It encodes CASTVSEDSGNTIYF.

This clonotype was detected only a few times. The chain carries TRBV3-2 and TRBJ1-1; the table gives TRBD1 as D, unverified against the DNA. TRBV3-2 is a pseudogene. This CDR3 has 18 amino acids. The CDR3 reads CASSQARQGAEMNTEAFF. The CDR3 nucleotides are TGTGCCAGCAGCCAAGCCCGACAGGGGGCCGAGATGAACACTGAAGCTTTCTTT.

V usage is TRBV24-1 and J usage is TRBJ2-2, with D possibly being TRBD1 (6 bases). Looked up from germline, CDR1 is KGHDR and CDR2 is SFDVKD. The CDR3 runs 16 residues. V lost 9 bases to trimming and J lost 6 bases, with 22 bases between them. The CDR3 bases are TGTGCCACCGGACAATGGACAGCGGACAGACCCGGGGAGCTGTTTTTT. This encodes CATGQWTADRPGELFF.

The table lists this clonotype with a few counts. The chain is built from TRBV20-1 and TRBJ2-7; D is perhaps TRBD2 (6 bases). Germline assignment: CDR1 DFQATT and CDR2 SNEGSKA (reference sequence). V lost 4 bases and J 3 bases, leaving 19 bases between the germline ends. CDR3 length: 15 residues. CDR3 nucleotides: TGCAGTGCTATAGACTCCTCGGGACTCCACTACGAGCAGTACTTC. It encodes CSAIDSSGLHYEQYF.

This clonotype has more than one count but fewer than ten. This chain connects TRBV20-1 to TRBJ2-7; 7 nucleotides line up with TRBD1. The CDR3 is 14 amino acids. In germline, CDR1 is DFQATT, CDR2 SNEGSKA (reference sequence). V was pared by 1 base and J by 7 bases, with 10 bases of the junction left unmatched. CDR3 region: CSARANRGRREQYF. The CDR3 DNA reads as TGCAGTGCTAGAGCGAATAGGGGGCGACGAGAGCAGTACTTC.

This clonotype appeared a few times. The rearrangement uses TRBV7-2 and TRBJ2-4; D remains ambiguous. Germline V gives CDR1 SGHTA, CDR2 FQGNSA. The V gene lost 1 base and the J gene lost 1 base, with 8 bases spanning the gap. CDR3 length equals 15 residues. CDR3 DNA: TGTGCCAGCAGCTTAGGGCCCCTGGCCAAAAACATTCAGTACTTC. Translated, it gives CASSLGPLAKNIQYF. The full variable domain, its missing parts supplied by reference TRBV7-2 and TRBJ2-4, is GAGVSQSPSNKVTEKGKDVELRCDPISGHTALYWYRQSLGQGLEFLIYFQGNSAPDKSGLPSDRFSAERTGGSVSTLTIQRTQQEDSAVYLCASSLGPLAKNIQYFGAGTRLSVL.

This clonotype was counted only a few times. This rearrangement joins TRBV5-1 to TRBJ1-4; 7 nucleotides agree with TRBD1. CDR1 SGHRS and CDR2 YFSETQ come from the germline V gene. CDR3 length: 13 residues. Trimming removed 5 bases from V and 5 bases from J; junction bases left unmatched: 3. CDR3 coding DNA: TGCGCCAGCAGAACAGGGGTGAATGAAAAACTGTTTTTT. Its protein is CASRTGVNEKLFF.

This clonotype was recorded at least ten times. This sequence joins TRBV2 and TRBJ2-7; either TRBD1 or TRBD2 may supply D (5 bases each). Germline CDR1 is SNHLY and CDR2 is FYNNEI. The CDR3 consists of 16 residues. Trimming removed 6 bases from V and 4 bases from J, with 22 bases in between. The CDR3 here is CASRGPVGGRRYEQYF. The DNA of the CDR3 is TGTGCCAGCAGGGGGCCGGTCGGCGGCCGGAGGTACGAGCAGTACTTC.

This clonotype was seen a handful of times. This chain uses TRBV28 with TRBJ2-7; 12 positions agree with TRBD2. The CDR3 is made up of 15 amino acids. CDR1 and CDR2 (germline): MDHEN, SYDVKM. Unmatched junction bases numbered 8, after V lost 7 bases and J lost 4 bases. CDR3 region: CASTTSSGGGYEQYF. CDR3 in DNA: TGTGCCAGCACCACCTCTAGCGGGGGGGGGTACGAGCAGTACTTC.

This clonotype occurred many times. The V call is TRBV4-3, the J call TRBJ2-3; D is possibly TRBD1 (5 bases). Germline V gene sequence: CDR1 LGHNA, CDR2 YSLEER. V shed 4 bases and J shed 6 bases, with 17 bases lying between them. CDR3 length: 15 residues. CDR3 region: CASSPNAGYWDTQYF. The DNA of the CDR3 is TGCGCCAGCAGCCCAAATGCAGGGTATTGGGATACGCAGTATTTT.

This clonotype was counted a few times. The V gene is TRBV7-9, the J gene TRBJ2-1, with TRBD2 as a possible D gene (6 bases). CDR1 is SEHNR, CDR2 FQNEAQ, per germline (reference sequence). The CDR3 contains 14 residues. V shed 6 bases and J shed 5 bases, with 14 bases lying between them. In DNA, the CDR3 is TGTGCCAGCAGTCCCCCTAGCGTGGACAATGAGCAGTTCTTC. Its translation is CASSPPSVDNEQFF.

This chain uses TRBV20-1 with TRBJ2-7; the D gene is possibly TRBD1 (5 bases). V was shortened by 4 bases and J by 3 bases, with 10 bases between the two germline ends. Germline assignment: CDR1 DFQATT and CDR2 SNEGSKA (reference sequence). The CDR3 has 12 amino acids. This CDR3 reads CSATLTDYEQYF. The CDR3 DNA sequence: TGCAGTGCTACACTGACAGACTACGAGCAGTACTTC.

This clonotype appeared many times. The rearrangement joins TRBV5-5 to TRBJ1-3; tentatively, D is TRBD1 (5 bases). The ends were cut back, 4 bases at V and 0 bases at J, with 17 bases in the middle. The CDR3 consists of 17 residues. CDR1 and CDR2 (germline): SGHKS, YYEKEE (reference sequence). Here the CDR3 DNA reads TGTGCCAGCAGCCCGGGGGGACGGCTCATCTCTGGAAACACCATATATTTT. Residues: CASSPGGRLISGNTIYF. Combining the CDR3 with reference TRBV5-5 and TRBJ1-3 gives the whole variable domain DAGVTQSPTHLIKTRGQQVTLRCSPISGHKSVSWYQQVLGQGPQFIFQYYEKEERGRGNFPDRFSARQFPNYSSELNVNALLLGDSALYLCASSPGGRLISGNTIYFGEGSWLTVV.

V is TRBV24-1 and J is TRBJ2-3; D uncertain. Trimming removed 2 bases from V and 2 bases from J, with 16 bases in between. This CDR3 has 17 residues. Germline loops: CDR1 KGHDR, CDR2 SFDVKD. The CDR3 sequence is CATSDSLGRFYTDTQYF. The CDR3 DNA reads TGTGCCACCAGTGATTCATTGGGCAGATTCTACACAGATACGCAGTATTTT.

The DNA of the CDR3 is TGTGCCAGCAGTCTGACTAGTGCCGGGGAGCTGTTTTTT. It translates to CASSLTSAGELFF. This chain connects TRBV12-3 or TRBV12-4 to TRBJ2-2, with D maybe TRBD2 (6 bases). The CDR3 totals 13 residues. V gave up 5 bases and J gave up 6 bases, with 10 bases separating them.

The rearrangement links TRBV7-2 to TRBJ1-6; perhaps TRBD1 as D (6 bases). The ends were cut back, 1 base at V and 7 bases at J, with 11 bases in the middle. The V gene's germline CDR1 is SGHTA and CDR2 FQGNSA. The CDR3 consists of 15 residues. This CDR3 is CASSLVYQGNSPLHF. The CDR3 region has the DNA TGTGCCAGCAGCTTAGTTTATCAGGGGAATTCACCCCTCCACTTT.

The V gene is TRBV3-1, the J gene TRBJ2-7; D gene unclear. Trimming cost V 4 bases and J 9 bases, with 10 bases left between them. Germline V gene data show CDR1 as LGHDT and CDR2 as YNNKEL (reference sequence). This CDR3 contains 11 residues. The DNA for the CDR3 is TGTGCCAGCAGCCGTATACCGGGGCAGTACTTC. It specifies CASSRIPGQYF.

This clonotype has only a few counts. The CDR3 loop is CASSYRWTDTQYF. DNA for the CDR3: TGTGCCAGCAGTTACCGGTGGACAGATACGCAGTATTTT. The chain carries TRBV6-2 or TRBV6-3 and TRBJ2-3, with D uncertain. The CDR3 spans 13 residues. Trimming took 2 bases from V and 3 from J, leaving 6 bases between them. CDR1 and CDR2 from the germline V gene are MNHEY and SVGEGT.

The rearrangement links TRBV7-9 to TRBJ2-5, with D perhaps matching TRBD1 or TRBD2 (5 bases each). Trimming stripped 5 bases from V and 2 bases from J, with 12 bases between. Per the germline V gene, CDR1 is SEHNR and CDR2 is FQNEAQ (reference sequence). The CDR3 extends over 14 amino acids. CDR3 DNA: TGTGCCAGCAGCACCGGGGCGATGCAAGAGACCCAGTACTTC. It encodes CASSTGAMQETQYF.

This clonotype has only a few counts. The CDR3 region is CAISESLAGGGTDTQYF. CDR3 nucleotide sequence: TGTGCCATCAGTGAGTCCCTAGCGGGAGGGGGCACAGATACGCAGTATTTT. The rearrangement joins TRBV10-3 to TRBJ2-3; 12 bases agree with TRBD2. The trim removed 0 bases at V and 1 base at J, leaving 2 bases unmatched. This CDR3 is built from 17 residues. Germline V gene sequence: CDR1 ENHRY, CDR2 SYGVKD.

There are many counts of this clonotype. The rearrangement joins TRBV7-8 to TRBJ1-2, with 9 bases fitting TRBD1. This CDR3 is built from 14 residues. The germline V gene encodes CDR1 SGHVS and CDR2 FQNEAQ. V lost 0 bases and J lost 6; bases outside the gene matches: 2. Here the CDR3 DNA reads TGTGCCAGCAGCTTAGCGGGACAGGGACATGGCTACACCTTC. Translation: CASSLAGQGHGYTF.

CDR3 DNA: TGTGCCAGCAGCCCCGAGGTAGGGCGAGCTTTCTTT. Residues: CASSPEVGRAFF. The chain is built from TRBV7-2 and TRBJ1-1; no definite D call. V was trimmed by 5 bases and J by 10 bases, leaving 14 bases between them. Germline V gene data show CDR1 as SGHTA and CDR2 as FQGNSA. The CDR3 totals 12 residues. The full variable domain, in which reference TRBV7-2 and TRBJ1-1 provide the parts outside the CDR3, is GAGVSQSPSNKVTEKGKDVELRCDPISGHTALYWYRQSLGQGLEFLIYFQGNSAPDKSGLPSDRFSAERTGGSVSTLTIQRTQQEDSAVYLCASSPEVGRAFFGQGTRLTVV.

This clonotype was counted ten times or more. The gene calls are TRBV18 and TRBJ1-1; maybe TRBD1 (6 bases). The CDR3 has 14 residues. Deletions cut 4 bases from V and 1 base from J, with 10 bases between. Germline values: CDR1 KGHSH, CDR2 LQKENI. CDR3 DNA sequence: TGTGCCAGCTCACTGGGACAACGGAACACTGAAGCTTTCTTT. Protein: CASSLGQRNTEAFF.

This clonotype showed up just a few times. The V gene is TRBV7-9, the J gene TRBJ1-1, with D unclear. The CDR3 is 13 amino acids. The germline gives CDR1 SEHNR, CDR2 FQNEAQ (reference sequence). Deletions cut 4 bases from V and 7 bases from J, with 13 bases between. The CDR3 sequence: CASSSEEILEAFF. CDR3 coding DNA: TGTGCCAGCAGCTCCGAAGAAATTCTTGAAGCTTTCTTT.

This clonotype was counted only a few times. The CDR3 loop reads CASSYSSQGAYIQYF. The CDR3 bases are TGTGCCAGCAGTTACTCATCACAGGGGGCTTACATTCAGTACTTC. V usage is TRBV6-5 and J usage is TRBJ2-4; TRBD1 aligns across 9 bases. V dropped 0 bases and J dropped 8; count of bases not matched to a gene: 5. The CDR3 is 15 amino acids. Germline V gives CDR1 MNHEY, CDR2 SVGAGI.